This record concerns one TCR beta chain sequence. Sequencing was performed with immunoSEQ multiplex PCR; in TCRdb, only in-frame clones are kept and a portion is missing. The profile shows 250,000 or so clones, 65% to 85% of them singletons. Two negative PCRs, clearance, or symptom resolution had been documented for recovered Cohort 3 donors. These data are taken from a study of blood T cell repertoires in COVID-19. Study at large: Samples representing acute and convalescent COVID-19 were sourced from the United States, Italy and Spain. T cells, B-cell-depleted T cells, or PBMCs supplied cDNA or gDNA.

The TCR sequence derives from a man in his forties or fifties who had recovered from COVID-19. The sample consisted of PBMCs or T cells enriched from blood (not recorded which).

The chain's CDR3 is CASSPTARQPQHF. The CDR3, as DNA: TGTGCCAGCTCACCAACGGCTAGACAGCCCCAGCATTTT. The rearrangement links TRBV18 to TRBJ1-5; D uncertain. The CDR3 is 13 amino acids. V lost 2 bases and J 7 bases, leaving 9 bases between the germline ends. CDR1 KGHSH and CDR2 LQKENI come from the germline V gene. Using reference TRBV18 and TRBJ1-5 for the parts outside the CDR3, the full variable domain is NAGVMQNPRHLVRRRGQEARLRCSPMKGHSHVYWYRQLPEEGLKFMVYLQKENIIDESGMPKERFSAEFPKEGPSILRIQQVVRGDSAAYFCASSPTARQPQHFGDGTRLSIL.